This section outlines one T cell receptor (beta chain) sequence together with its context. Its antigen remains unknown. Other DNA sequences in the same sample also yield this CDR3. The sample originates from a study of cytomegalovirus exposure and HLA in healthy donors. Researchers ran the PCR with 60 Vbeta and 13 Jbeta primers. Generated by immunoSEQ multiplex PCR, the TCRdb table keeps only in-frame clones and is missing some. The sample shows roughly 200,000 clones, 75% to 90% of them seen only once. Overall study findings and caveats: Later analysis demonstrated an association between a missense DCLRE1C variant and TCR beta V- and J-gene trimming. In presence/absence analyses, roughly uniform sequencing depth across donors was assumed.

There are 16 residues in the CDR3. Between the trimmed V and J ends, which lost 0 bases and 7 bases, there was a span of 19 bases. CDR1 and CDR2 from the germline V gene are MGHRA and YSYEKL. This receptor was obtained from a woman aged 25 to 45 in good health and CMV-seronegative. The sequenced sample was PBMCs. V is TRBV4-1 and J is TRBJ2-7; TRBD2 might be the D (6 bases). CDR3 nucleotides: TGCGCCAGCAGCCAAGAGCTGGGGCGTTTGACTAGGGAGCAGTACTTC. It specifies CASSQELGRLTREQYF.